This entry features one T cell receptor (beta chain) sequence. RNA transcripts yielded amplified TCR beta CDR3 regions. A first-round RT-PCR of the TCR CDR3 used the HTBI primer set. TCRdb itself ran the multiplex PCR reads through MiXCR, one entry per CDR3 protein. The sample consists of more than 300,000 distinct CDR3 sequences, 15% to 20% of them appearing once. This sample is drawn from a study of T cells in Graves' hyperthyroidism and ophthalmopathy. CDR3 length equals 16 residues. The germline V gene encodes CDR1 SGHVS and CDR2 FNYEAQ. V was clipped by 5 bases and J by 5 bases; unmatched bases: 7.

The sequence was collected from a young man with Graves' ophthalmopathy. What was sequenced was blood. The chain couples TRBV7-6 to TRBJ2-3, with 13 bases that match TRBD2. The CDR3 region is CASSPRLAGGEDTQYF. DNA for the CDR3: TGTGCCAGCAGCCCCCGACTAGCGGGGGGAGAAGATACGCAGTATTTT.